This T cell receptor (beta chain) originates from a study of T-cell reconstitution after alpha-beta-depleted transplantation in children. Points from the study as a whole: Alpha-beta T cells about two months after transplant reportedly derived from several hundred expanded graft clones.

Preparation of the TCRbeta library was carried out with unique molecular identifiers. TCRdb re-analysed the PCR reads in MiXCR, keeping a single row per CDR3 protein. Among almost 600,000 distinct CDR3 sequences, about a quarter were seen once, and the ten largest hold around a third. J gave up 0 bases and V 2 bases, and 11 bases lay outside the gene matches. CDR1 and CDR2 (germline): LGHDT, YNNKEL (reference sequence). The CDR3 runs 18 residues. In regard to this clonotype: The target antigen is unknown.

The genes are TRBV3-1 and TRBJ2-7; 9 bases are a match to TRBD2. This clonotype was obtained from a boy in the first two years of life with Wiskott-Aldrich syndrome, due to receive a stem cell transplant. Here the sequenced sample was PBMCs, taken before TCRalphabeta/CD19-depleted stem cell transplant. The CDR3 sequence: CASSQLSGSLLSSYEQYF. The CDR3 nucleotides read TGTGCCAGCAGCCAACTTAGCGGGAGTCTCCTTAGCTCCTACGAGCAGTACTTC.